The next 18 T cell receptor beta chains were all read from a single sample in a study of T cells in localized non-small cell lung cancer. Sequencing used immunoSEQ multiplex PCR; TCRdb keeps in-frame clones, though not all of them. The repertoire includes fewer than 45,000 clones, around 85% of them detected once, and 5.5% to 6.5% sits in the top ten. The sequences come from peripheral blood, collected before any cancer treatment. These receptor sequences come from a man aged 40 to 70 with stage I lung adenocarcinoma.

The gene calls are TRBV29-1 and TRBJ1-3; TRBD1 agrees at 12 bases. The CDR3 has 15 residues. The V gene end was trimmed by 6 bases and the J gene end by 4 bases; junction bases not matched to a gene: 7. Germline values: CDR1 SQVTM, CDR2 ANQGSEA. CDR3 region: CSVGQGAFEGNTIYF. CDR3 in DNA: TGCAGCGTGGGACAGGGGGCATTCGAAGGAAACACCATATATTTT.

The genes are TRBV5-6 and TRBJ2-1; TRBD2 matches 8 bases. CDR3 length equals 12 residues. V lost 3 bases to trimming and J lost 15 bases; unmatched junction nucleotides: 8. Germline V gene data show CDR1 as SGHDT and CDR2 as YYEEEE. The chain's CDR3 is CASSSPPGRGFF. The DNA of the CDR3 is TGTGCCAGCAGCTCTCCCCCCGGGAGGGGGTTCTTC.

The chain joins TRBV27 to TRBJ2-5, with 9 bases aligning to TRBD2. From germline, CDR1 is MNHEY and CDR2 SMNVEV (reference sequence). This CDR3 region has 15 residues. Germline trimming cut 5 bases from V and 5 bases from J; bases unmatched to any gene: 9. CDR3: CASSPLAGTVETQYF. CDR3 bases: TGTGCCAGCAGTCCTCTAGCGGGGACTGTGGAGACCCAGTACTTC.

The chain is built from TRBV7-9 and TRBJ2-7, with 8 bases matching TRBD1. The germline gives CDR1 SEHNR, CDR2 FQNEAQ (reference sequence). Unmatched junction bases numbered 5, after V lost 3 bases and J lost 1 base. This CDR3 comprises 15 residues. The CDR3 bases are TGTGCCAGCAGCTTGACTGACAGGGGTTCCTACGAGCAGTACTTC. Translation: CASSLTDRGSYEQYF.

The genes are TRBV7-2 and TRBJ1-3, with TRBD1 as a possible D gene (6 bases). The CDR3 has 15 residues. Germline V gene sequence: CDR1 SGHTA, CDR2 FQGNSA. The germline V and J ends were trimmed by 5 bases and 2 bases, with 13 bases remaining between them. This chain's CDR3 is CASSPRGGTGNTIYF. CDR3 in DNA: TGTGCCAGCAGCCCAAGGGGGGGTACTGGAAACACCATATATTTT.

This clone was seen a single time. The chain has TRBV5-1 and TRBJ2-1; a possible D gene is TRBD2 (6 bases). Trimming cost V 2 bases and J 8 bases, with 14 bases left between them. This CDR3 spans 14 amino acids. Germline V gives CDR1 SGHRS, CDR2 YFSETQ. CDR3 coding DNA: TGCGCCAGCAGCTTAATGCGGGGAGTGGATGAGCAGTTCTTC. Amino acids: CASSLMRGVDEQFF.

The V gene is TRBV2, the J gene TRBJ1-5; perhaps TRBD1 as D (5 bases). The length of the CDR3 is 15 residues. From germline, CDR1 is SNHLY and CDR2 FYNNEI. V gave up 5 bases and J gave up 0 bases, with 11 bases separating them. Here the CDR3 reads CASSLGRPSNQPQHF. In DNA form, the CDR3 reads TGTGCCAGCAGTTTGGGACGCCCTAGCAATCAGCCCCAGCATTTT.

The chain has TRBV9 and TRBJ2-7, with no clear D. Germline assignment: CDR1 SGDLS and CDR2 YYNGEE. The CDR3 consists of 14 residues. V was pared by 4 bases and J by 3 bases, with 14 bases between. CDR3 nucleotide sequence: TGTGCCAGCAGCCCCCAGGTCTCCATCTACGAGCAGTACTTC. The encoded protein is CASSPQVSIYEQYF.

The rearrangement uses TRBV28 and TRBJ1-1; possibly TRBD1 for D (6 bases). Trimming cost V 3 bases and J 5 bases, with 10 bases left between them. Per the germline V gene, CDR1 is MDHEN and CDR2 is SYDVKM. CDR3 length equals 13 residues. The CDR3, as DNA: TGTGCCAGCAGTTTGGACAGACGAACTGAAGCTTTCTTT. It specifies CASSLDRRTEAFF. Using reference TRBV28 and TRBJ1-1 for the parts outside the CDR3, the full variable domain is DVKVTQSSRYLVKRTGEKVFLECVQDMDHENMFWYRQDPGLGLRLIYFSYDVKMKEKGDIPEGYSVSREKKERFSLILESASTNQTSMYLCASSLDRRTEAFFGQGTRLTVV.

The CDR3 is CASTTGGARQPQHF. DNA for the CDR3: TGTGCCAGCACCACCGGGGGGGCTCGGCAGCCCCAGCATTTT. This chain joins TRBV6-6 and TRBJ1-5, with a possible D match to TRBD1 (6 bases). The CDR3 is 14 residues long. V lost 7 bases, J lost 7 bases, and 17 bases lay in between. CDR1 and CDR2 (germline): MNHNY, SVGAGI (reference sequence).

The V call is TRBV27, the J call TRBJ1-5, with unresolved D. Trimming cost V 10 bases and J 0 bases, with 10 bases left between them. The CDR3 consists of 13 residues. The germline CDR1 and CDR2 sequences are MNHEY and SMNVEV (reference sequence). DNA of the CDR3: TGTGCCACGTCCTGGGATAGCAATCAGCCCCAGCATTTT. It is translated as CATSWDSNQPQHF.

The V and J genes are TRBV7-2 and TRBJ1-3, with no clear D. The CDR3 is 14 amino acids. V was cut by 2 bases and J by 2 bases, with 7 bases left in between. Germline assignment: CDR1 SGHTA and CDR2 FQGNSA. CDR3 sequence (DNA): TGTGCCAGCAGCTTAATAACTCCTGGAAACACCATATATTTT. Residues: CASSLITPGNTIYF.

The chain joins TRBV9 to TRBJ2-3; TRBD2 aligns across 7 bases. Germline trimming cut 0 bases from V and 4 bases from J; bases unmatched to any gene: 5. The germline CDR1 and CDR2 sequences are SGDLS and YYNGEE. This CDR3 has 15 residues. Written as DNA, the CDR3 is TGTGCCAGCAGCGTAGAAGGGAGCGGGGCAGATACGCAGTATTTT. Translation: CASSVEGSGADTQYF. Combining the CDR3 with reference TRBV9 and TRBJ2-3 gives the whole variable domain DSGVTQTPKHLITATGQRVTLRCSPRSGDLSVYWYQQSLDQGLQFLIQYYNGEERAKGNILERFSAQQFPDLHSELNLSSLELGDSALYFCASSVEGSGADTQYFGPGTRLTVL.

This chain links TRBV4-3 with TRBJ1-2, with 8 positions matching TRBD1. J was trimmed by 6 bases and V by 2 bases; bases with no gene match: 8. The CDR3 is 15 amino acids. Germline V gene lookup returns CDR1 LGHNA and CDR2 YSLEER. The CDR3 sequence: CASSQYRDRYNGYTF. Written as DNA, the CDR3 is TGCGCCAGCAGCCAATACCGGGACAGGTATAATGGCTACACCTTC.

The chain uses TRBV10-3 and TRBJ2-1; 13 bases are a match to TRBD2. J lost 9 bases, V lost 6 bases, and 5 bases had no gene match. CDR1 is ENHRY, CDR2 SYGVKD, per germline. CDR3 length equals 14 residues. The CDR3 is CAIRRTSGSAEQFF. CDR3 nucleotide sequence: TGTGCCATCAGAAGGACTAGCGGGAGCGCTGAGCAGTTCTTC.

The chain uses TRBV15 and TRBJ1-1, with TRBD1 identical over 11 bases. Looked up from germline, CDR1 is LNHNV and CDR2 is YYDKDF (reference sequence). This CDR3 contains 14 residues. With 5 bases clipped from V and 10 bases from J, the junction kept 9 bases outside the gene matches. The CDR3, as DNA: TGTGCCACCAGCGGAAGGACAGGGGGCTCAGTAGCTTTCTTT. Translating it yields CATSGRTGGSVAFF.

This clone was seen once. The chain links TRBV6-6 to TRBJ1-1; D gene uncertain. This CDR3 has 14 amino acids. Germline CDR1 MNHNY, CDR2 SVGAGI (reference sequence). The ends were cut back, 6 bases at V and 0 bases at J, with 11 bases in the middle. The CDR3 loop is CASSPRAVNTEAFF. In nucleotides, the CDR3 is TGTGCCAGCAGCCCTAGGGCAGTGAACACTGAAGCTTTCTTT.

The rearrangement joins TRBV15 to TRBJ2-7, with 7 bases that match TRBD2. CDR3 length: 13 residues. Germline loops: CDR1 LNHNV, CDR2 YYDKDF (reference sequence). Trimming cost V 0 bases and J 10 bases; bases outside gene matches: 6. The CDR3 loop is CATSREREYGQYF. As DNA, the CDR3 is TGTGCCACCAGCAGAGAGCGGGAGTATGGACAGTACTTC.